This TCR beta chain was captured in a study of T cells expressing NK-cell markers. Study at large: In sorted CD3+CD56+NKG2C+, CD3+CD56+NKG2C- and CD3+CD56-NKG2C+ T cells, TCR beta repertoires were obtained. Findings of the study overall: In four donors, these clonotypes also led the CD3+CD56-NKG2C+ fraction. More than 5 donors carried dominant NKG2C+ clonotypes that made up roughly 1.0-7.0% of their CD8+ T cells.

As to this clonotype: Its antigen is as yet unknown.

CDR1 is SQVTM and CDR2 is ANQGSEA in the germline V gene. CDR3 length: 13 amino acids. TCRdb reprocessed the 5' RACE reads; each CDR3 protein has one entry and no DNA is given. This listing includes about 380,000 distinct CDR3 sequences. The chain uses TRBV29-1 and TRBJ1-1; TCRdb's D gene call, TRBD1, goes unchecked for lack of DNA. Material: blood T cells: a sorted CD56 or NKG2C T cell subset, CD4+ or CD8+ T cells, or bulk PBMC T cells (not recorded which). The source is a man aged 18-70 years in good health. The CDR3 loop reads CSGTSGTSTEAFF.